This is a list of T cell receptor beta chains from one sample in a study of CD8 T cells in ankylosing spondylitis. TCRdb analysed the 5' RACE reads with MiXCR anew, one entry per CDR3 protein. The sample lists more than 150,000 distinct CDR3 sequences, over 15% occurring once. Sequencing was performed on blood, either unsorted or a sorted T cell fraction (not recorded which). All receptors derive from a male donor between 5 and 29 years old with ankylosing spondylitis or in good health (not recorded which). Both conserved end residues are part of each CDR3. A D gene is named only where the DNA matches it firmly. Size tells how often a clone was seen (once, few, many) or the class of an expanded clone, and some rows leave it out.

v_gene	d_gene	abundance	j_gene	CDR3nt	CDR3aa
TRBV12-3/TRBV12-4	-	many	TRBJ2-1	TGTGCCAGCAGTTTAGCGGGGAGCACCTACAATGAGCAGTTCTTC	CASSLAGSTYNEQFF
TRBV6-6	TRBD2	many	TRBJ2-5	TGTGCCAGCAGTGTGGGGGGGGAGACCCAGTACTTC	CASSVGGETQYF
TRBV4-1	-	many	TRBJ2-1	TGCGCCAGCAGCCTACAAGGTGATTTGGACGAGCAGTTCTTC	CASSLQGDLDEQFF
TRBV10-3	-	many	TRBJ2-7	TGTGCCATCAGTGGAGACCTAGGAGAGCAGTACTTC	CAISGDLGEQYF
TRBV4-1	-	-	TRBJ2-3	TGCGCCAGCAGCCAAGCGGGTTCGGATACGCAGTATTTT	CASSQAGSDTQYF
TRBV12-5	-	-	TRBJ2-5	TGTGCTAGTGGTTCGCAGGCCGCCCTTGGAGGATTCGTGGGAGAGACCCAGTACTTC	CASGSQAALGGFVGETQYF
TRBV27	TRBD2	-	TRBJ2-7	TGTGCCAGCAGTTTATTTGGCGGGAGGGCCTTCGACGAGCAGTACTTC	CASSLFGGRAFDEQYF
TRBV9	-	many	TRBJ2-3	TGTGCCAGCAGCGCGGACTCGGGAAGGGATACGCAGTATTTT	CASSADSGRDTQYF
TRBV5-1	-	many	TRBJ2-5	TGCGCCAGCAGTCGGGACTTACAAGAGACCCAGTACTTC	CASSRDLQETQYF
TRBV20-1	-	-	TRBJ1-1	TGCGGTGCTATACGCCCTACGAACACTGAAGCTTTCTTT	CGAIRPTNTEAFF
TRBV4-2	TRBD2	many	TRBJ2-3	TGTGCCAGCAGCTCCTCCGGGACTAGGGGTACAGATACGCAGTATTTT	CASSSSGTRGTDTQYF
TRBV20-1	TRBD2	-	TRBJ2-1	TGCAGTGCTAGAGTAGCGGGAGCGTCGAATGAGCAGTTCTTC	CSARVAGASNEQFF
TRBV5-1	-	many	TRBJ2-2	TGCGCCAGCAGCCGACAACCTGACCCCGGGGAGCTGTTTTTT	CASSRQPDPGELFF